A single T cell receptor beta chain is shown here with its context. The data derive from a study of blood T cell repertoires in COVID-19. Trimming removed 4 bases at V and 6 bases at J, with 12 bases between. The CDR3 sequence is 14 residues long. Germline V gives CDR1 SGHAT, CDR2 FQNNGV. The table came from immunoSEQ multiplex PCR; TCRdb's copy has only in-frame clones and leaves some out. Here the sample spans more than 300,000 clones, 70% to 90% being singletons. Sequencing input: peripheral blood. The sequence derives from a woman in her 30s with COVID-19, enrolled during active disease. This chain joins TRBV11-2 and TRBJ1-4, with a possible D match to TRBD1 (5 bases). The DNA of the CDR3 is TGTGCCAGCAGCTCACAGGACCAGGATGAAAAACTGTTTTTT. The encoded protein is CASSSQDQDEKLFF.